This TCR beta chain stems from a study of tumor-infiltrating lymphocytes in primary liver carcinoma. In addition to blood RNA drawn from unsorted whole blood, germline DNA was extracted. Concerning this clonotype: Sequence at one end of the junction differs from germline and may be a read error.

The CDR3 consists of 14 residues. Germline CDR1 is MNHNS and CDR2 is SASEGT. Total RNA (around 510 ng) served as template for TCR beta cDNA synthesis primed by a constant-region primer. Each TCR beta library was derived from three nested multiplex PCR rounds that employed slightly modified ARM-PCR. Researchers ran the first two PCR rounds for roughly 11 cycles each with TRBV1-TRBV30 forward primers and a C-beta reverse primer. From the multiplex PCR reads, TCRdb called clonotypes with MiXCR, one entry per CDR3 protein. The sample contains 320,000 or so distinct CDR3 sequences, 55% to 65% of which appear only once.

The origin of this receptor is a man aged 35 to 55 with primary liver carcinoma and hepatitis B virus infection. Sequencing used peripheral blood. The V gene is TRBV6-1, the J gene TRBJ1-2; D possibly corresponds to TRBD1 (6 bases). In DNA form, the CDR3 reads TGTGTCAGCACAACCGGGGGGGCTGGCTATGGCTACAGCTTC. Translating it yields CVSTTGGAGYGYSF.